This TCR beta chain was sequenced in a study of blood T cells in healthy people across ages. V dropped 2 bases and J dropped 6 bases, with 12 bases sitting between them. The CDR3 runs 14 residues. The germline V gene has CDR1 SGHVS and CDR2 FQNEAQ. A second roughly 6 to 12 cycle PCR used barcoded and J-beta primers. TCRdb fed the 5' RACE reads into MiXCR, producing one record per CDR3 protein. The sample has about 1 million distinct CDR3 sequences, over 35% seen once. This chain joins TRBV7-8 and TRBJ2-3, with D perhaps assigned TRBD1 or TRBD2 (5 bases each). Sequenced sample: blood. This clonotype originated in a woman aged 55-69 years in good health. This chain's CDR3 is CASSLIIRDDTQYF. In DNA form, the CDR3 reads TGTGCCAGCAGCTTAATCATCAGGGACGATACGCAGTATTTT. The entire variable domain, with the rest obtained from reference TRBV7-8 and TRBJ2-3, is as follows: GAGVSQSPRYKVAKRGQDVALRCDPISGHVSLFWYQQALGQGPEFLTYFQNEAQLDKSGLPSDRFFAERPEGSVSTLKIQRTQQEDSAVYLCASSLIIRDDTQYFGPGTRLTVL.